These 21 T cell receptor beta chains came from one sample sequenced in a study of spatial heterogeneity in lung cancer. Indicated time point: sample taken at primary tumor resection. Whole RNA was taken from tumor, nontumor lung or frozen PBMC; it was then sequenced unsorted. TCRdb analysed the 5' RACE reads with MiXCR anew, one entry per CDR3 protein. Of under 100,000 distinct CDR3 sequences in the sample, roughly 10% were seen once. The sequenced sample was PBMCs, obtained at surgery. The receptors shown here come from a male donor with early-stage non-small cell lung cancer.

This chain links TRBV7-9 with TRBJ2-1, with D perhaps TRBD1 (5 bases). The germline V gene encodes CDR1 SEHNR and CDR2 FQNEAQ (reference sequence). V shed 4 bases and J shed 7 bases, with 11 bases lying between them. The CDR3 spans 13 residues. CDR3 DNA sequence: TGTGCCAGCAGCTCAAAGGACACGAATGAGCAGTTCTTC. Translation: CASSSKDTNEQFF. Combining the CDR3 with reference TRBV7-9 and TRBJ2-1 gives the whole variable domain DTGVSQNPRHKITKRGQNVTFRCDPISEHNRLYWYRQTLGQGPEFLTYFQNEAQLEKSRLLSDRFSAERPKGSFSTLEIQRTEQGDSAMYLCASSSKDTNEQFFGPGTRLTVL.

This clonotype has a handful of counts. The chain employs TRBV2 and TRBJ2-3, with 8 bases identical to TRBD1. This CDR3 contains 13 residues. V lost 5 bases to trimming and J lost 4 bases; unmatched junction nucleotides: 2. Looked up from germline, CDR1 is SNHLY and CDR2 is FYNNEI. As DNA, the CDR3 is TGTGCCAGCAGTCAGGGGGCAGCAGATACGCAGTATTTT. It specifies CASSQGAADTQYF.

This clonotype was counted at least ten times. The chain joins TRBV24-1 to TRBJ2-1; 9 bases match TRBD1. J lost 5 bases, V lost 4 bases, and 5 bases had no gene match. CDR1 is KGHDR, CDR2 SFDVKD, per germline. The CDR3 extends over 15 amino acids. The CDR3 is CATSDPRTGDNEQFF. The CDR3 nucleotides are TGTGCCACCAGTGACCCCCGGACAGGGGACAATGAGCAGTTCTTC.

The chain recombines TRBV7-2 with TRBJ1-5; D may be TRBD1 (6 bases). Trimming removed 5 bases at V and 3 bases at J, with 11 bases between. In germline, CDR1 is SGHTA, CDR2 FQGNSA. The CDR3 sequence is 14 residues long. The CDR3, as DNA: TGTGCCAGCAGCCCGGACAGCACCAATCAGCCCCAGCATTTT. This gives the protein CASSPDSTNQPQHF.

This clonotype was recorded at least ten times. The chain couples TRBV7-2 to TRBJ2-5; 7 nucleotides align to TRBD1. This CDR3 region has 14 residues. The V and J ends lost 1 base and 5 bases, in that order; junction bases with no gene match: 4. CDR1 SGHTA and CDR2 FQGNSA come from the germline V gene. The CDR3 here is CASSLDRGVETQYF. The CDR3 bases are TGTGCCAGCAGCTTAGACAGGGGAGTGGAGACCCAGTACTTC.

The CDR3 loop reads CATSDLQGANTGELFF. The DNA for the CDR3 is TGTGCCACCAGTGATTTGCAGGGCGCGAACACCGGGGAGCTGTTTTTT. This sequence joins TRBV24-1 and TRBJ2-2; tentatively, D is TRBD1 (5 bases). The CDR3 contains 16 residues. Between the trimmed V and J ends, which lost 0 bases and 0 bases, there was a span of 7 bases. Germline CDR1 and CDR2: KGHDR and SFDVKD.

The V and J genes are TRBV20-1 and TRBJ2-1; 9 bases are shared with TRBD1. Germline assignment: CDR1 DFQATT and CDR2 SNEGSKA (reference sequence). The CDR3 extends over 18 amino acids. Losses at the gene ends were 5 bases for V and 7 bases for J; bases not matched to a gene: 21. The CDR3 region has the DNA TGCAGTGCTGCAACAACTCCGGGACAGGGAAGCCTGAAGAATGAGCAGTTCTTC. It yields the protein CSAATTPGQGSLKNEQFF.

This clonotype was observed many times. The chain uses TRBV3-1 and TRBJ2-2; D is possibly TRBD2 (5 bases). Trimming shortened V by 1 base and J by 3 bases, and 18 bases separated the two germline ends. The length of the CDR3 is 18 residues. Germline V lookup: CDR1 LGHDT, CDR2 YNNKEL (reference sequence). CDR3 bases: TGTGCCAGCAGCCAAGTTAGTTGGCTAGCAGTGTACACCGGGGAGCTGTTTTTT. This codes for CASSQVSWLAVYTGELFF.

This clonotype was seen at least ten times. This chain joins TRBV7-6 and TRBJ1-4, with 7 positions matching TRBD1. CDR1 SGHVS and CDR2 FNYEAQ come from the germline V gene. This CDR3 has 16 amino acids. Trimming removed 5 bases from V and 7 bases from J; junction bases left unmatched: 13. Here the CDR3 DNA reads TGTGCCAGCAGCCCCCGCGGGGGGACAGCTACTGAAAAACTGTTTTTT. It translates to CASSPRGGTATEKLFF.

In its sample, this clonotype was seen many times. This chain joins TRBV24-1 and TRBJ2-1, with 9 bases lining up with TRBD2. CDR3 length equals 13 residues. From germline, CDR1 is KGHDR and CDR2 SFDVKD. The V segment lost 9 bases and the J segment 9 bases; nucleotides outside the gene matches: 8. In DNA form, the CDR3 reads TGTGCCACCCGAAAACTAGCGGGTCTTGAGCAGTTCTTC. As protein: CATRKLAGLEQFF.

This sequence joins TRBV20-1 and TRBJ2-2; 7 nucleotides line up with TRBD2. This CDR3 has 16 residues. Germline V gives CDR1 DFQATT, CDR2 SNEGSKA (reference sequence). V shed 3 bases and J 1 base; nucleotides not matched to a gene: 8. CDR3 sequence: CSARERVAGNTGELFF. As DNA, the CDR3 is TGCAGTGCTAGGGAGCGCGTAGCGGGGAACACCGGGGAGCTGTTTTTT.

The chain employs TRBV29-1 and TRBJ2-7; 10 nucleotides line up with TRBD1. The CDR3 runs to 15 residues. V lost 1 base to trimming and J lost 4 bases; unmatched junction nucleotides: 7. CDR1 is SQVTM and CDR2 is ANQGSEA in the germline V gene. The CDR3 DNA reads as TGCAGCGTTGAAGGGGTCGGACAGGGGGGATACGAGCAGTACTTC. It is translated as CSVEGVGQGGYEQYF.

This clonotype was counted at least ten times. The chain uses TRBV18 and TRBJ1-5; 12 nucleotides line up with TRBD1. The germline gives CDR1 KGHSH, CDR2 LQKENI. V shed 6 bases, J shed 6 bases, and the junction held 3 bases outside the gene matches. The length of the CDR3 is 14 residues. CDR3 in amino acids: CASSGTGGFQPQHF. The CDR3 region has the DNA TGTGCCAGCTCGGGGACAGGGGGCTTTCAGCCCCAGCATTTT.

This clonotype was seen repeatedly, ten times or more. The chain combines TRBV20-1 with TRBJ2-7; D ambiguous. CDR1 and CDR2 (germline): DFQATT, SNEGSKA (reference sequence). There are 15 residues in the CDR3. V was pared by 1 base and J by 4 bases, with 17 bases between. CDR3 amino acids: CSARARYRPGYEQYF. The CDR3 DNA sequence: TGCAGTGCTAGAGCCCGGTATCGACCTGGATACGAGCAGTACTTC.

This clonotype was recorded many times. V gene TRBV6-5 combines with J gene TRBJ1-5; D gene ambiguous. The CDR3 extends over 13 amino acids. The V gene's germline CDR1 is MNHEY and CDR2 SVGAGI. V lost 3 bases, J lost 0 bases, and 3 bases lay in between. The CDR3 here is CASSYNSNQPQHF. The CDR3 DNA reads as TGTGCCAGCAGTTATAATAGCAATCAGCCCCAGCATTTT.

The chain links TRBV20-1 to TRBJ2-1; D is possibly TRBD1 (6 bases). V gave up 3 bases and J gave up 2 bases, with 8 bases separating them. The CDR3 sequence is 13 residues long. Germline assignment: CDR1 DFQATT and CDR2 SNEGSKA (reference sequence). This CDR3 reads CSARDSPYNEQFF. For the CDR3, the DNA is TGCAGTGCTAGGGACAGTCCCTACAATGAGCAGTTCTTC.

This clonotype was counted only a few times. DNA for the CDR3: TGTGCCAGCAGCTTAAACAGGGAATATGGCTACACCTTC. Its protein is CASSLNREYGYTF. This chain uses TRBV7-2 with TRBJ1-2, with D perhaps matching TRBD1 (6 bases). Trimming pared 2 bases from V and 5 bases from J, leaving 9 bases between. CDR1 and CDR2 from the germline V gene are SGHTA and FQGNSA. The CDR3 runs 13 residues.

This clonotype came up many times. The rearrangement uses TRBV7-2 and TRBJ1-5, with D possibly TRBD1 on 6 matching bases. Trimming cost V 3 bases and J 0 bases, with 9 bases left between them. Germline-derived CDR1 and CDR2 are SGHTA and FQGNSA. This CDR3 is 15 amino acids long. Here the CDR3 reads CASSLNRDSNQPQHF. CDR3 nucleotides: TGTGCCAGCAGCTTGAACAGGGATAGCAATCAGCCCCAGCATTTT. Combining the CDR3 with reference TRBV7-2 and TRBJ1-5 gives the whole variable domain GAGVSQSPSNKVTEKGKDVELRCDPISGHTALYWYRQSLGQGLEFLIYFQGNSAPDKSGLPSDRFSAERTGGSVSTLTIQRTQQEDSAVYLCASSLNRDSNQPQHFGDGTRLSIL.

This clonotype came up many times. V is TRBV7-6 and J is TRBJ2-7; no firm D call. This CDR3 has 12 amino acids. Trimming took 4 bases from V and 0 from J, leaving 4 bases between them. From germline, CDR1 is SGHVS and CDR2 FNYEAQ. The CDR3 DNA follows: TGTGCCAGCAGCTCCGTCTCCTACGAGCAGTACTTC. Protein sequence: CASSSVSYEQYF.

The DNA for the CDR3 is TGTGCCAGCAGTTTAAGCGGGAGATACAATGAGCAGTTCTTC. Translated: CASSLSGRYNEQFF. The rearrangement links TRBV28 to TRBJ2-1, with 8 positions matching TRBD2. Looked up from germline, CDR1 is MDHEN and CDR2 is SYDVKM. This CDR3 contains 14 residues. The V gene end was trimmed by 2 bases and the J gene end by 4 bases; junction bases not matched to a gene: 1. The full variable domain, in which reference TRBV28 and TRBJ2-1 provide the parts outside the CDR3, is DVKVTQSSRYLVKRTGEKVFLECVQDMDHENMFWYRQDPGLGLRLIYFSYDVKMKEKGDIPEGYSVSREKKERFSLILESASTNQTSMYLCASSLSGRYNEQFFGPGTRLTVL.

The V call is TRBV9, the J call TRBJ2-5; D is perhaps TRBD1 or TRBD2 (5 bases each). V lost 3 bases, J lost 2 bases, and 5 bases lay in between. This CDR3 has 12 residues. Germline assignment: CDR1 SGDLS and CDR2 YYNGEE. The DNA of the CDR3 is TGTGCCAGCAGCGGGGGGCAAGAGACCCAGTACTTC. It encodes CASSGGQETQYF.